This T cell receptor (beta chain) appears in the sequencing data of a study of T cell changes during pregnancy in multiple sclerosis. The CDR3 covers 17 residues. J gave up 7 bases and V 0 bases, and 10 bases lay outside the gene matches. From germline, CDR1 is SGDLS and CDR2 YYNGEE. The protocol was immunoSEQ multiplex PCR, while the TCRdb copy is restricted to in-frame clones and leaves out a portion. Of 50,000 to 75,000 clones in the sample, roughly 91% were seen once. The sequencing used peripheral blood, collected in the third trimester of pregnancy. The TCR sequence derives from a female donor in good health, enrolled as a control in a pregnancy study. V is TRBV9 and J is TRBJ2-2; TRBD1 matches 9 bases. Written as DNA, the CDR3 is TGTGCCAGCAGCGTAGAGACTACAGGGGGCGCCGGCGGGGAGCTGTTTTTT. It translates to CASSVETTGGAGGELFF.